One sample yielded the 20 T cell receptor beta chains listed below, sequenced in a study of beta chain features in type 1 diabetes. Expressed TCRB transcripts were sequenced after all isolated RNA was converted to cDNA. Here immunoSEQ multiplex PCR was the method, and the copy in TCRdb shows in-frame clones only, minus some. Among under 900,000 clones, around a sixth were seen once, and the ten largest hold 0.02% to 0.025%. Sequenced material: naive CD4+ T cells from blood. These TCRs come from a woman between 18 and 29 years old in good health.

V is TRBV27 and J is TRBJ1-1; weak D call: TRBD1 (6 bases). This CDR3 comprises 15 residues. Trimming left V 3 bases short and J 6 bases short, with 17 bases between. CDR1 and CDR2 from the germline V gene are MNHEY and SMNVEV (reference sequence). The CDR3 DNA reads TGTGCCAGCAGTTTCCGCACAGGGACCAGCGCTGAAGCTTTCTTT. Amino acid sequence: CASSFRTGTSAEAFF.

This clone was counted a few times. Other DNA sequences in the sample encode the same CDR3. This chain links TRBV7-9 with TRBJ1-5, with D unclear. The germline V gene has CDR1 SEHNR and CDR2 FQNEAQ (reference sequence). This CDR3 region has 13 residues. Trimming cost V 3 bases and J 1 base, with 4 bases left between them. CDR3 residues: CASSLDSNQPQHF. The DNA of the CDR3 is TGTGCCAGCAGCTTGGACAGCAATCAGCCCCAGCATTTT.

This clone was detected only once. CDR3 region: CASSPGQGRQPQHF. The DNA of the CDR3 is TGTGCCAGCAGCCCGGGACAGGGGCGTCAGCCCCAGCATTTT. The rearrangement joins TRBV27 to TRBJ1-5; 10 bases are a match to TRBD1. The germline CDR1 and CDR2 sequences are MNHEY and SMNVEV (reference sequence). The CDR3 length is 14 residues. Germline trimming cut 6 bases from V and 6 bases from J; bases unmatched to any gene: 5.

CDR3 nucleotide sequence: TGTGCCAGCAGTTATTTGGCGGGAGGACGAAATGAGCAGTTCTTC. Translated: CASSYLAGGRNEQFF. The chain is built from TRBV6-5 and TRBJ2-1; 8 positions agree with TRBD2. The CDR3 spans 15 residues. After removal of 3 bases from V and 7 bases from J, the junction contained 8 bases not matched to a gene. The germline CDR1 and CDR2 sequences are MNHEY and SVGAGI.

The rearrangement links TRBV19 to TRBJ2-7; 9 nucleotides align to TRBD2. This CDR3 is built from 15 residues. Germline assignment: CDR1 LNHDA and CDR2 SQIVND (reference sequence). The V segment lost 6 bases and the J segment 0 bases; nucleotides outside the gene matches: 6. CDR3 DNA sequence: TGTGCCAGTAGGCGGGAGGGCCTTAGCTCCTACGAGCAGTACTTC. It specifies CASRREGLSSYEQYF.

The gene calls are TRBV7-2 and TRBJ1-5; TRBD1 agrees at 11 bases. J was trimmed by 9 bases and V by 5 bases; bases with no gene match: 12. The CDR3 has 16 residues. Germline V gene data show CDR1 as SGHTA and CDR2 as FQGNSA. The CDR3 region has the DNA TGTGCCAGCAGCATCACCGGGACAGGGGGTGGTGGGCCCCAGCATTTT. Its protein is CASSITGTGGGGPQHF. Full variable domain (remainder filled in from reference TRBV7-2 and TRBJ1-5): GAGVSQSPSNKVTEKGKDVELRCDPISGHTALYWYRQSLGQGLEFLIYFQGNSAPDKSGLPSDRFSAERTGGSVSTLTIQRTQQEDSAVYLCASSITGTGGGGPQHFGDGTRLSIL.

In this sample, this clone turned up a few times. This chain joins TRBV7-9 and TRBJ1-1; D may be TRBD1 (5 bases). Trimming removed 1 base at V and 4 bases at J, with 10 bases between. CDR3 length equals 14 residues. Germline loops: CDR1 SEHNR, CDR2 FQNEAQ (reference sequence). The CDR3 region is CASSLEAGATEAFF. DNA of the CDR3: TGTGCCAGCAGCTTAGAGGCCGGGGCCACTGAAGCTTTCTTT.

There are a few counts of this clone. The genes are TRBV28 and TRBJ2-4; D is uncertain. The germline V gene encodes CDR1 MDHEN and CDR2 SYDVKM. The CDR3 consists of 15 residues. Trimming stripped 6 bases from V and 6 bases from J, with 18 bases between. CDR3 DNA sequence: TGTGCCAGCAGCCCCCCCCTCGTCTTTAGAAACATTCAGTACTTC. Protein product: CASSPPLVFRNIQYF.

Notes on this clone: A junction boundary mismatches the germline segment, possibly from a read error. The V gene is TRBV7-7, the J gene TRBJ2-2; D remains ambiguous. This CDR3 contains 13 residues. CDR1 and CDR2 (germline): SSHAT, FNYEAQ (reference sequence). The DNA for the CDR3 is TGTGCTAGCAGCTTAGGAAACACCGGGGAGCTGTTTTTT. This gives the protein CASSLGNTGELFF.

The chain recombines TRBV4-3 with TRBJ1-2; possibly TRBD1 for D (6 bases). V gave up 4 bases and J gave up 5 bases, with 23 bases separating them. The germline gives CDR1 LGHNA, CDR2 YSLEER. The CDR3 is made up of 17 amino acids. This CDR3 reads CASSPQKNAGVTYGYTF. In DNA, the CDR3 is TGCGCCAGCAGCCCTCAAAAAAACGCAGGGGTTACGTATGGCTACACCTTC.

The chain employs TRBV5-1 and TRBJ2-5; no reliable D call. The CDR3 spans 14 residues. Germline lookup yields CDR1 SGHRS and CDR2 YFSETQ. V shed 0 bases and J shed 7 bases, with 13 bases lying between them. The CDR3 nucleotides are TGCGCCAGCAGCTTGGAAGGATATGACGGGACCCAGTACTTC. Residues: CASSLEGYDGTQYF. The whole variable domain, remainder taken from reference TRBV5-1 and TRBJ2-5, is KAGVTQTPRYLIKTRGQQVTLSCSPISGHRSVSWYQQTPGQGLQFLFEYFSETQRNKGNFPGRFSGRQFSNSRSEMNVSTLELGDSALYLCASSLEGYDGTQYFGPGTRLLVL.

This clone was observed a few times. This CDR3 is also generated by other DNA sequences in the sample. The CDR3 region has the DNA TGTGCCAGCAGCCTCGGAGGCACCGGGGAGCTGTTTTTT. This translates into CASSLGGTGELFF. The chain has TRBV11-2 and TRBJ2-2; tentative D call: TRBD2 (5 bases). The CDR3 has 13 residues. Trimming shortened V by 5 bases and J by 4 bases, and 8 bases separated the two germline ends. Germline V gene lookup returns CDR1 SGHAT and CDR2 FQNNGV.

This sequence joins TRBV27 and TRBJ2-1; tentatively, D is TRBD1 (6 bases). The CDR3 is 16 residues long. V lost 6 bases and J 5 bases, leaving 20 bases between the germline ends. Per the germline V gene, CDR1 is MNHEY and CDR2 is SMNVEV (reference sequence). Here the CDR3 reads CASSVAGTRVHNEQFF. The CDR3 nucleotides are TGTGCCAGCAGCGTAGCCGGGACAAGAGTCCACAATGAGCAGTTCTTC.

This clone was seen more than once but under ten times. This chain connects TRBV4-1 to TRBJ2-2; 11 bases map to TRBD2. The J segment lost 4 bases and the V segment lost 2 bases, leaving 9 bases of the junction unmatched. Germline V gene data show CDR1 as MGHRA and CDR2 as YSYEKL. The CDR3 is made up of 18 amino acids. The CDR3 loop is CASSQTLLAGESTGELFF. The CDR3 DNA is TGCGCCAGCAGCCAAACTCTACTAGCGGGAGAGAGCACCGGGGAGCTGTTTTTT.

This clone was seen more than once but under ten times. This chain connects TRBV30 to TRBJ2-2, with D possibly being TRBD2 (6 bases). This CDR3 has 14 amino acids. Germline CDR1 and CDR2: GTSNPN and SVGIG (reference sequence). V was pared by 5 bases and J by 1 base, with 11 bases between. The CDR3 coding sequence is TGTGCCTGGTTGGGGGGAGAGAACACCGGGGAGCTGTTTTTT. It encodes CAWLGGENTGELFF. Full variable domain (rest looked up from reference TRBV30 and TRBJ2-2): SQTIHQWPATLVQPVGSPLSLECTVEGTSNPNLYWYRQAAGRGLQLLFYSVGIGQISSEVPQNLSASRPQDRQFILSSKKLLLSDSGFYLCAWLGGENTGELFFGEGSRLTVL.

This clone has a handful of counts. This chain joins TRBV15 and TRBJ2-7, with D possibly TRBD1 on 5 matching bases. Trimming shortened V by 1 base and J by 6 bases, and 7 bases separated the two germline ends. The CDR3 is 12 residues long. The germline V gene has CDR1 LNHNV and CDR2 YYDKDF (reference sequence). CDR3 in amino acids: CATSRGQSEQYF. The CDR3 coding sequence is TGTGCCACCAGCAGAGGACAGAGCGAGCAGTACTTC.

This chain links TRBV7-8 with TRBJ2-1, with TRBD2 matching 10 bases. The CDR3 extends over 15 amino acids. CDR1 SGHVS and CDR2 FQNEAQ come from the germline V gene. The V and J ends lost 5 bases and 5 bases, in that order; junction bases with no gene match: 6. CDR3 in amino acids: CASSLRTSGNNEQFF. The DNA for the CDR3 is TGTGCCAGCAGCCTACGGACTAGCGGAAACAATGAGCAGTTCTTC.

The chain joins TRBV2 to TRBJ2-5, with D possibly TRBD1 on 6 matching bases. The CDR3 covers 15 residues. Germline loops: CDR1 SNHLY, CDR2 FYNNEI. V lost 6 bases to trimming and J lost 4 bases, with 18 bases between them. Written as DNA, the CDR3 is TGTGCCAGCAGGCACAGGGTCTTAGGTGGAGAGACCCAGTACTTC. Protein sequence: CASRHRVLGGETQYF.

This clone was seen only a few times. The chain recombines TRBV7-9 with TRBJ2-7, with D maybe TRBD2 (5 bases). V was pared by 0 bases and J by 2 bases, with 8 bases between. Germline assignment: CDR1 SEHNR and CDR2 FQNEAQ (reference sequence). The CDR3 runs 14 residues. The CDR3 protein is CASSLARTAYEQYF. CDR3 sequence (DNA): TGTGCCAGCAGCTTAGCTCGGACTGCCTACGAGCAGTACTTC.

This clone was detected once. The rearrangement links TRBV11-2 to TRBJ2-7; no reliable D call. Trimming shortened V by 1 base and J by 2 bases, and 12 bases separated the two germline ends. The CDR3 loop spans 15 amino acids. Germline CDR1 and CDR2: SGHAT and FQNNGV. The CDR3 region is CASSLAPGGTYEQYF. Here the CDR3 DNA reads TGTGCCAGCAGCTTAGCCCCCGGCGGAACCTACGAGCAGTACTTC.